This T cell receptor (beta chain) came from a study of metastatic and nonmetastatic thyroid tumors. This clone occurred many times. TCRdb re-called the PCR reads via MiXCR. The sample records more than 50,000 clones, 20% to 25% being singletons. This CDR3 is 11 amino acids long. Germline-derived CDR1 and CDR2 are GTSNPN and SVGIG (reference sequence). V lost 8 bases, J lost 4 bases, and 9 bases lay in between. All patients reached thyroid surgery having received no treatment beforehand. The specimen sequenced was blood. The clonotype was recovered from a female donor with papillary thyroid cancer or a benign thyroid nodule (not recorded which). Some clones in this sample may be carry-over from other donors' samples. The chain has TRBV30 and TRBJ2-1; D is undetermined. CDR3 coding DNA: TGTGCCCGGGCCGGTTACAATGAGCAGTTCTTC. Its protein is CARAGYNEQFF.